The next 23 T cell receptor beta chains were all read from a single sample in a study of blood T cell repertoires in COVID-19. Libraries were prepared by immunoSEQ multiplex PCR; TCRdb keeps only in-frame clonotypes and omits some of them. The sample lists under 200,000 clones; roughly 82% were seen once. The sequenced sample was peripheral blood. All receptors derive from a woman in her 30s with acute or convalescent COVID-19.

The chain joins TRBV11-2 to TRBJ1-2; TRBD1 matches at 7 bases. V was clipped by 5 bases and J by 7 bases; unmatched bases: 7. Per germline, CDR1 SGHAT and CDR2 FQNNGV. This CDR3 contains 13 residues. Written as DNA, the CDR3 is TGTGCCAGCAGCGCGGACAGGACGCGTGGCTACACCTTC. Its translation is CASSADRTRGYTF.

This clone was seen at least ten times. This chain uses TRBV9 with TRBJ2-2, with 8 positions matching TRBD2. This CDR3 is built from 16 residues. With 0 bases clipped from V and 2 bases from J, the junction kept 3 bases outside the gene matches. Germline V gene lookup returns CDR1 SGDLS and CDR2 YYNGEE. The CDR3 reads CASSVVSGGNTGELFF. The CDR3 DNA follows: TGTGCCAGCAGCGTAGTGAGCGGGGGTAACACCGGGGAGCTGTTTTTT.

The gene calls are TRBV3-1 (or the pseudogene TRBV3-2) and TRBJ2-4; a weak D match, TRBD1 (5 bases). V dropped 4 bases and J dropped 9 bases, with 19 bases sitting between them. The V gene's germline CDR1 is LGHDT and CDR2 YNNKEL (reference sequence). The length of the CDR3 is 15 residues. Here the CDR3 reads CASSPLGRGKGIQYF. CDR3 sequence (DNA): TGTGCCAGCAGCCCCTTGGGAAGGGGCAAGGGCATTCAGTACTTC.

This clone was seen a single time. The genes are TRBV19 and TRBJ1-2, with 7 bases fitting TRBD1. The CDR3 sequence is 14 residues long. Germline CDR1 LNHDA, CDR2 SQIVND (reference sequence). With 3 bases clipped from V and 0 bases from J, the junction kept 1 base outside the gene matches. For the CDR3, the DNA is TGTGCCAGTAGTATGGGGACAGCTAACTATGGCTACACCTTC. Protein: CASSMGTANYGYTF.

The chain couples TRBV18 to TRBJ1-6; 10 nucleotides match TRBD1. The CDR3 length is 16 residues. The ends lost 3 bases at V and 7 bases at J; junction bases unmatched: 6. CDR1 is KGHSH, CDR2 LQKENI, per germline. The CDR3 DNA sequence: TGTGCCAGCTCACCCGGACAGGGGGGCTGGAATTCACCCCTCCACTTT. Its translation: CASSPGQGGWNSPLHF.

This clone has only one observation. This chain joins TRBV3-1 (or the pseudogene TRBV3-2) and TRBJ1-2, with 10 bases lining up with TRBD1. The CDR3 sequence is 14 residues long. V shed 4 bases, J shed 8 bases, and the junction held 7 bases outside the gene matches. Germline CDR1 is LGHDT and CDR2 is YNNKEL (reference sequence). DNA for the CDR3: TGTGCCAGCAGCCTGGGACAGGGGAGAGAAGGCTACACCTTC. Its translation is CASSLGQGREGYTF.

The chain's CDR3 is CAWSEDSSNEKLFF. CDR3 nucleotides: TGTGCCTGGAGTGAGGACAGCAGCAATGAAAAACTGTTTTTT. This sequence joins TRBV30 and TRBJ1-4; D possibly corresponds to TRBD1 (6 bases). The CDR3 totals 14 residues. Germline V gene lookup returns CDR1 GTSNPN and CDR2 SVGIG (reference sequence). The ends were cut back, 1 base at V and 5 bases at J, with 11 bases in the middle.

The J gene is TRBJ1-6, the V gene TRBV5-1; a possible D gene is TRBD1 (5 bases). V lost 0 bases, J lost 7 bases, and 8 bases lay in between. The CDR3 contains 14 residues. Germline CDR1 SGHRS, CDR2 YFSETQ. CDR3 nucleotide sequence: TGCGCCAGCAGCTTGGGGGGGGACAATTCACCCCTCCACTTT. It codes for CASSLGGDNSPLHF.

The chain joins TRBV28 to TRBJ2-7; 8 bases line up with TRBD1. Germline V gene lookup returns CDR1 MDHEN and CDR2 SYDVKM. J was trimmed by 2 bases and V by 7 bases; bases with no gene match: 7. The CDR3 sequence is 14 residues long. This chain's CDR3 is CASTSGQGTYEQYF. CDR3 nucleotides: TGTGCCAGCACCTCCGGACAGGGCACCTACGAGCAGTACTTC.

The V gene is TRBV28, the J gene TRBJ2-3; D may be TRBD2 (5 bases). V was pared by 6 bases and J by 7 bases, with 20 bases between. The CDR3 is 15 amino acids. Germline assignment: CDR1 MDHEN and CDR2 SYDVKM. For the CDR3, the DNA is TGTGCCAGCAGCCCTCCGGGCGGAGGCTATAATACGCAGTATTTT. Translating gives CASSPPGGGYNTQYF.

CDR3 region: CASSLLAGGNSEQYF. CDR3 in DNA: TGTGCCAGCAGCTTATTAGCGGGGGGGAATTCGGAGCAGTACTTC. V is TRBV7-9 and J is TRBJ2-7; 11 bases map to TRBD2. The trim removed 2 bases at V and 7 bases at J, leaving 7 bases unmatched. Germline V lookup: CDR1 SEHNR, CDR2 FQNEAQ (reference sequence). The CDR3 runs to 15 residues.

This clone was recorded only once. The rearrangement joins TRBV7-8 to TRBJ2-3; TRBD2 might be the D (7 bases). CDR1 is SGHVS, CDR2 FQNEAQ, per germline. The CDR3 length is 15 residues. V was shortened by 5 bases and J by 0 bases, with 12 bases between the two germline ends. The CDR3 nucleotides read TGTGCCAGCAGCCGAAAGGGGGGGAGCACAGATACGCAGTATTTT. Translating it yields CASSRKGGSTDTQYF.

This clone appeared a few times. V usage is TRBV27 and J usage is TRBJ1-5, with 7 bases identical to TRBD1. J lost 0 bases, V lost 3 bases, and 8 bases had no gene match. Germline CDR1 MNHEY, CDR2 SMNVEV (reference sequence). The CDR3 runs 17 residues. The CDR3 loop reads CASSFQGGPNSNQPQHF. CDR3 in DNA: TGTGCCAGCAGTTTTCAGGGGGGCCCCAATAGCAATCAGCCCCAGCATTTT.

The V gene is TRBV3-1 (or the pseudogene TRBV3-2), the J gene TRBJ2-2; no reliable D call. The CDR3 consists of 11 residues. Per the germline V gene, CDR1 is LGHDT and CDR2 is YNNKEL (reference sequence). The ends were cut back, 4 bases at V and 6 bases at J, with 3 bases in the middle. The CDR3 loop reads CASSPSGELFF. The DNA for the CDR3 is TGTGCCAGCAGCCCCTCCGGGGAGCTGTTTTTT.

The V gene is TRBV2, the J gene TRBJ1-4, with TRBD1 identical over 7 bases. This CDR3 has 14 amino acids. The trim removed 6 bases at V and 9 bases at J, leaving 10 bases unmatched. The germline V gene has CDR1 SNHLY and CDR2 FYNNEI. The CDR3 loop is CASSRGGQAQKLFF. The DNA for the CDR3 is TGTGCCAGCAGCCGCGGAGGACAGGCTCAAAAACTGTTTTTT.

In DNA form, the CDR3 reads TGTGCCAGCAGCTTAGCCCCGGGGGGGAGCTCTGGAAACACCATATATTTT. Protein sequence: CASSLAPGGSSGNTIYF. This chain links TRBV7-6 with TRBJ1-3; weak D call: TRBD1 (5 bases). Germline-derived CDR1 and CDR2 are SGHVS and FNYEAQ. The CDR3 totals 17 residues. Between the trimmed V and J ends, which lost 0 bases and 0 bases, there was a span of 12 bases.

The CDR3 DNA sequence: TGTGCCTGGAGTACAGCTAACTATGGCTACACCTTC. Residues: CAWSTANYGYTF. The chain links TRBV30 to TRBJ1-2; D unclear. CDR1 is GTSNPN and CDR2 is SVGIG in the germline V gene (reference sequence). The length of the CDR3 is 12 residues. V lost 2 bases and J lost 0, with 4 bases in between.

CDR3 protein: CASSLVRGRNTEAFF. DNA for the CDR3: TGTGCCAGCAGTTTAGTTCGGGGGAGGAACACTGAAGCTTTCTTT. The chain is built from TRBV27 and TRBJ1-1; a weak D match, TRBD1 (5 bases). Trimming pared 2 bases from V and 1 base from J, leaving 11 bases between. Germline V lookup: CDR1 MNHEY, CDR2 SMNVEV (reference sequence). The CDR3 is made up of 15 amino acids.

As DNA, the CDR3 is TGTGCCAGCTCACTGACAGGGAAGGGGAATGAAAAACTGTTTTTT. This sequence encodes CASSLTGKGNEKLFF. The chain is built from TRBV18 and TRBJ1-4, with 7 nucleotides matching TRBD1. The CDR3 is made up of 15 amino acids. The trim removed 4 bases at V and 5 bases at J, leaving 7 bases unmatched. Germline V gene data show CDR1 as KGHSH and CDR2 as LQKENI. The variable domain in full, with the rest retrieved from reference TRBV18 and TRBJ1-4, is NAGVMQNPRHLVRRRGQEARLRCSPMKGHSHVYWYRQLPEEGLKFMVYLQKENIIDESGMPKERFSAEFPKEGPSILRIQQVVRGDSAAYFCASSLTGKGNEKLFFGSGTQLSVL.

This clone was seen only a few times. An end of the junction differs from the germline gene, which may be a read error. The chain recombines TRBV29-1 with TRBJ2-7; D may be TRBD1 (5 bases). The CDR3 length is 12 residues. Germline-derived CDR1 and CDR2 are SQVTM and ANQGSEA. CDR3 bases: TGCAGCGTTAAAGACAGAACCTACGAGCAGTACTTC. Translation gives CSVKDRTYEQYF.

The V and J genes are TRBV25-1 and TRBJ1-1; D remains unclear. This CDR3 comprises 11 residues. V lost 6 bases and J lost 4, with 6 bases in between. Germline CDR1 reads MGHDK; CDR2 reads SYGVNS. The CDR3 is CASSGLTEAFF. CDR3 in DNA: TGTGCCAGCAGCGGACTCACTGAAGCTTTCTTT.

This clone was counted once. V and J are TRBV23-1 and TRBJ1-1; possible D gene TRBD1, 6 bases. TRBV23-1 qualifies as an ORF whose function is uncertain. This CDR3 has 15 residues. Trimming removed 6 bases from V and 0 bases from J, with 14 bases in between. The CDR3 spells CASRFRDTLNTEAFF. DNA for the CDR3: TGCGCCAGCAGGTTTAGGGACACCTTGAACACTGAAGCTTTCTTT.

For this clone: The sample holds other DNA sequences that translate to the same CDR3. The V and J genes are TRBV10-3 and TRBJ1-5, with a possible D match to TRBD1 (5 bases). V lost 2 bases, J lost 7 bases, and 9 bases lay in between. Germline CDR1 ENHRY, CDR2 SYGVKD. The CDR3 has 13 residues. CDR3 coding DNA: TGTGCCATCAGTGAGGCAGGGAACCAGCCCCAGCATTTT. It specifies CAISEAGNQPQHF.